Below are 13 T cell receptor beta chains sequenced from a single sample in a study of blood T cell repertoires in COVID-19. Clones were sequenced by immunoSEQ multiplex PCR, and TCRdb holds only the in-frame ones, with some missing. Here the sample spans 30,000 or so clones, about 90% being singletons. The sample consisted of peripheral blood. These receptor sequences come from a man between 65 and 85 years old with active or convalescent COVID-19.

The CDR3 here is CASSLVSGVYGYTF. The CDR3, as DNA: TGTGCCAGCAGCTTAGTTTCGGGGGTCTATGGCTACACCTTC. This chain joins TRBV7-2 and TRBJ1-2; weak D call: TRBD1 (5 bases). Trimming stripped 1 base from V and 4 bases from J, with 10 bases between. Germline CDR1 reads SGHTA; CDR2 reads FQGNSA. This CDR3 region has 14 residues.

The chain links TRBV7-2 to TRBJ1-4, with unresolved D. With 3 bases removed from V and 7 bases from J, the gap between germline ends came to 9 bases. Per germline, CDR1 SGHTA and CDR2 FQGNSA. This CDR3 is 13 amino acids long. The DNA of the CDR3 is TGTGCCAGCAGCTTCAGCGGTGCTGAAAAACTGTTTTTT. Its translation is CASSFSGAEKLFF.

The genes are TRBV2 and TRBJ1-5; the match to TRBD1 covers 7 bases. Germline trimming cut 4 bases from V and 7 bases from J; bases unmatched to any gene: 4. The CDR3 sequence is 13 residues long. Germline lookup yields CDR1 SNHLY and CDR2 FYNNEI. This CDR3 reads CASSGDRVQPQHF. The CDR3 coding sequence is TGTGCCAGCAGTGGAGACAGGGTGCAGCCCCAGCATTTT.

The V call is TRBV5-1, the J call TRBJ1-1, with D possibly being TRBD1 (5 bases). This CDR3 has 14 residues. Trimming cost V 2 bases and J 0 bases, with 8 bases left between them. Germline V CDR1 and CDR2: SGHRS, YFSETQ. CDR3 bases: TGCGCCAGCAGCTTAGAGACAGTGAACACTGAAGCTTTCTTT. Protein product: CASSLETVNTEAFF.

The chain joins TRBV5-1 to TRBJ2-1, with 7 bases matching TRBD1. Trimming at V came to 0 bases and at J to 3 bases, leaving 9 bases not matched to a gene. The germline gives CDR1 SGHRS, CDR2 YFSETQ. This CDR3 contains 17 residues. DNA for the CDR3: TGCGCCAGCAGCTTGGCCAATTACAGGGGATACTACAATGAGCAGTTCTTC. Translating it yields CASSLANYRGYYNEQFF. The whole variable domain, filled in from reference TRBV5-1 and TRBJ2-1, reads KAGVTQTPRYLIKTRGQQVTLSCSPISGHRSVSWYQQTPGQGLQFLFEYFSETQRNKGNFPGRFSGRQFSNSRSEMNVSTLELGDSALYLCASSLANYRGYYNEQFFGPGTRLTVL.

This chain joins TRBV5-1 and TRBJ2-3, with D maybe TRBD1 (6 bases). Trimming pared 0 bases from V and 5 bases from J, leaving 10 bases between. This CDR3 has 14 residues. CDR1 and CDR2 from the germline V gene are SGHRS and YFSETQ. The CDR3 nucleotides read TGCGCCAGCAGCTTGGGACAGGCTGGAGATACGCAGTATTTT. This gives the protein CASSLGQAGDTQYF.

The V gene is TRBV4-1, the J gene TRBJ1-1; 8 bases line up with TRBD1. After removal of 2 bases from V and 6 bases from J, the junction contained 5 bases not matched to a gene. This CDR3 region has 14 residues. The germline CDR1 and CDR2 sequences are MGHRA and YSYEKL. CDR3 in amino acids: CASSQITGGPEAFF. CDR3 in DNA: TGCGCCAGCAGCCAAATAACAGGGGGACCTGAAGCTTTCTTT.

This clone was counted once. V and J are TRBV6-5 and TRBJ1-5; D may be TRBD1 (5 bases). The V end was cut by 8 bases, the J end by 7 bases, with 12 bases between. In germline, CDR1 is MNHEY, CDR2 SVGAGI. This CDR3 has 12 amino acids. In DNA, the CDR3 is TGTGCCAGCGCAGGGCGGGGACAGCCCCAGCATTTT. Protein: CASAGRGQPQHF.

This clone is medium-sized within its sample. The chain links TRBV9 to TRBJ2-7; D possibly corresponds to TRBD2 (5 bases). The CDR3 loop spans 14 amino acids. Between the trimmed V and J ends, which lost 4 bases and 6 bases, there was a span of 17 bases. The germline CDR1 and CDR2 sequences are SGDLS and YYNGEE. The CDR3 nucleotides are TGTGCCAGCAGCCCGAGCGGCCTAGTAGGCGAGCAGTACTTC. Its protein product is CASSPSGLVGEQYF.

The chain recombines TRBV5-1 with TRBJ2-5; possibly TRBD1 for D (6 bases). The V gene lost 5 bases and the J gene lost 5 bases, with 16 bases spanning the gap. Germline lookup yields CDR1 SGHRS and CDR2 YFSETQ. The CDR3 totals 14 residues. CDR3 sequence reads: CASRFQGRGETQYF. Written as DNA, the CDR3 is TGCGCCAGCAGGTTTCAGGGGAGAGGGGAGACCCAGTACTTC.

The rearrangement uses TRBV9 and TRBJ2-2; no reliable D call. Trimming shortened V by 4 bases and J by 5 bases, and 12 bases separated the two germline ends. The CDR3 sequence is 14 residues long. The V gene's germline CDR1 is SGDLS and CDR2 YYNGEE. The DNA for the CDR3 is TGTGCCAGCAGCCCTAGGATAGAAACCGGGGAGCTGTTTTTT. It yields the protein CASSPRIETGELFF.

This clone came up a few times. The gene calls are TRBV7-3 and TRBJ1-1; D is perhaps TRBD1 (5 bases). The CDR3 consists of 14 residues. Germline CDR1 and CDR2: SGHTA and FQGTGA. V lost 2 bases and J lost 3, with 10 bases in between. The CDR3 nucleotides read TGTGCCAGCAGCTTACAGGGCACCTACACTGAAGCTTTCTTT. It is translated as CASSLQGTYTEAFF.

The V gene is TRBV7-2, the J gene TRBJ1-5; D is uncertain. The V end lost 2 bases, the J end lost 5 bases, and 13 bases lay between the germline ends. Germline V gene data show CDR1 as SGHTA and CDR2 as FQGNSA. The CDR3 has 15 residues. DNA for the CDR3: TGTGCCAGCAGCTTATCCGGGTGGGTCTATCAGCCCCAGCATTTT. This gives the protein CASSLSGWVYQPQHF.